This is a list of T cell receptor beta chains from one sample in a study of cytomegalovirus exposure and HLA in healthy donors. The method was immunoSEQ multiplex PCR; TCRdb's version includes in-frame clones alone and lacks a portion of them. The sample's table shows tens of thousands of clones. Source material: PBMCs. These receptors were taken from a female donor in good health and CMV-seropositive. The CDR3 runs from the conserved cysteine through the conserved F or W. D genes are given only for firm matches.

CDR3 protein: CASSEYQRNDEQYF
CDR3 DNA: TGCGCCAGCAGTGAGTATCAGCGGAATGACGAGCAGTACTTC
D gene: NA
V gene: TRBV10-1
J gene: TRBJ2-7

CDR3 protein: CASAPLPTRENSPLHF
CDR3 DNA: TGTGCCAGCGCCCCTCTTCCGACTAGGGAGAATTCACCCCTCCACTTT
D gene: NA
V gene: TRBV18
J gene: TRBJ1-6

CDR3 protein: CSVKSETYEQYF
CDR3 DNA: TGCAGCGTTAAAAGTGAGACCTACGAGCAGTACTTC
D gene: NA
V gene: TRBV29-1
J gene: TRBJ2-7

CDR3 protein: CASSLGWRENQPQHF
CDR3 DNA: TGTGCCAGCAGCTTAGGATGGAGGGAGAATCAGCCCCAGCATTTT
D gene: NA
V gene: TRBV5-4
J gene: TRBJ1-5

CDR3 protein: CASSKSGRYEQYF
CDR3 DNA: TGTGCCAGCAGCAAGAGCGGGCGGTACGAGCAGTACTTC
D gene: NA
V gene: TRBV11-3
J gene: TRBJ2-7

CDR3 protein: CASSPSDSAYGYTF
CDR3 DNA: TGTGCCAGCAGTCCCTCCGACAGCGCCTATGGCTACACCTTC
D gene: NA
V gene: TRBV2
J gene: TRBJ1-2

CDR3 protein: CASSLTRTVHTDTQYF
CDR3 DNA: TGTGCCAGCAGCTTAACCCGGACAGTCCACACAGATACGCAGTATTTT
D gene: NA
V gene: TRBV11-3
J gene: TRBJ2-3

CDR3 protein: CASSLGQRGETQYF
CDR3 DNA: TGCGCCAGCAGCTTAGGGCAGCGGGGAGAGACCCAGTACTTC
D gene: TRBD2
V gene: TRBV5-1
J gene: TRBJ2-5

CDR3 protein: CASSRTGGGTEAFF
CDR3 DNA: TGCGCCAGCAGCCGGACAGGGGGAGGAACTGAAGCTTTCTTT
D gene: TRBD1
V gene: TRBV5-1
J gene: TRBJ1-1

CDR3 protein: CASSGGFWDQPQHF
CDR3 DNA: TGCGCCAGCAGTGGAGGGTTCTGGGATCAGCCCCAGCATTTT
D gene: NA
V gene: TRBV10-1
J gene: TRBJ1-5

CDR3 protein: CASSQATGSSGNTIYF
CDR3 DNA: TGCGCCAGCAGCCAAGCCACAGGCTCCTCTGGAAACACCATATATTTT
D gene: NA
V gene: TRBV4-3
J gene: TRBJ1-3

CDR3 protein: CASSTDRVYGYTF
CDR3 DNA: TGTGCCAGCAGTACGGACAGGGTCTATGGCTACACCTTC
D gene: TRBD1
V gene: TRBV6-6
J gene: TRBJ1-2

CDR3 protein: CASSPPNTGTGGSSDYGYTF
CDR3 DNA: TGTGCCAGCTCACCACCAAACACCGGGACAGGGGGGTCCTCGGACTATGGCTACACCTTC
D gene: TRBD1
V gene: TRBV18
J gene: TRBJ1-2

CDR3 protein: CSVADRVHYEQYF
CDR3 DNA: TGCAGCGTTGCAGACAGGGTCCACTACGAGCAGTACTTC
D gene: TRBD1
V gene: TRBV29-1
J gene: TRBJ2-7

CDR3 protein: CASSPDRGAGSYEQYF
CDR3 DNA: TGTGCCAGCAGTCCCGACAGGGGCGCAGGGTCCTACGAGCAGTACTTC
D gene: TRBD1
V gene: TRBV27
J gene: TRBJ2-7

CDR3 protein: CASSIYARESYGYTF
CDR3 DNA: TGTGCCAGCAGCATATACGCCAGGGAATCCTATGGCTACACCTTC
D gene: NA
V gene: TRBV9
J gene: TRBJ1-2

CDR3 protein: CASTSQGRTYEQYF
CDR3 DNA: TGTGCCAGTACATCACAGGGCCGAACCTACGAGCAGTACTTC
D gene: NA
V gene: TRBV2
J gene: TRBJ2-7

CDR3 protein: CASSLASGGYQETQYF
CDR3 DNA: TGCGCCAGCAGCTTGGCTAGCGGGGGGTACCAAGAGACCCAGTACTTC
D gene: TRBD2
V gene: TRBV5-1
J gene: TRBJ2-5

CDR3 protein: CSVGGHTNSGSNEQYF
CDR3 DNA: TGCAGCGTTGGCGGCCACACTAATAGCGGGAGCAACGAGCAGTACTTC
D gene: TRBD2
V gene: TRBV29-1
J gene: TRBJ2-7

CDR3 protein: CASSQLQESYEQYF
CDR3 DNA: TGTGCCAGCTCACAGCTCCAGGAATCCTACGAGCAGTACTTC
D gene: NA
V gene: TRBV18
J gene: TRBJ2-7

CDR3 protein: CASSQDVAGTYNEQFF
CDR3 DNA: TGCGCCAGCAGCCAAGATGTGGCAGGAACTTACAATGAGCAGTTCTTC
D gene: NA
V gene: TRBV4-1
J gene: TRBJ2-1

CDR3 protein: CASSGLRSSSLFF
CDR3 DNA: TGTGCCAGCAGTGGCCTACGATCCTCTTCTCTGTTCTTC
D gene: NA
V gene: TRBV25-1
J gene: TRBJ2-1

CDR3 protein: CASSSRGGYTF
CDR3 DNA: TGTGCCAGCAGTTCTCGGGGTGGCTACACCTTC
D gene: NA
V gene: TRBV28
J gene: TRBJ1-2

CDR3 protein: CASSLVGNQETQYF
CDR3 DNA: TGCGCCAGCAGCTTAGTCGGGAACCAAGAGACCCAGTACTTC
D gene: NA
V gene: TRBV5-1
J gene: TRBJ2-5

CDR3 protein: CASSLGRGGSGNTIYF
CDR3 DNA: TGTGCCAGCAGCTTGGGCAGGGGTGGCTCTGGAAACACCATATATTTT
D gene: NA
V gene: TRBV11-2
J gene: TRBJ1-3

CDR3 protein: CASSLETGAVNTEAFF
CDR3 DNA: TGTGCCAGTAGTCTCGAGACAGGGGCGGTGAACACTGAAGCTTTCTTT
D gene: TRBD1
V gene: TRBV19
J gene: TRBJ1-1

CDR3 protein: CASSTFPGQGSHTSGANVLTF
CDR3 DNA: TGTGCCAGCAGCACCTTCCCGGGACAGGGGTCCCATACCTCTGGGGCCAACGTCCTGACTTTC
D gene: TRBD1
V gene: TRBV28
J gene: TRBJ2-6

CDR3 protein: CASSLRTGLSGNTIYF
CDR3 DNA: TGCGCCAGCAGCCTGCGGACAGGGCTGTCTGGAAACACCATATATTTT
D gene: TRBD1
V gene: TRBV4-3
J gene: TRBJ1-3

CDR3 protein: CASSRRTQGVNEQFF
CDR3 DNA: TGTGCCAGCTCACGACGTACCCAGGGGGTCAATGAGCAGTTCTTC
D gene: TRBD1
V gene: TRBV18
J gene: TRBJ2-1

CDR3 protein: CASSDQRGSFTQYF
CDR3 DNA: TGTGCCAGCAGTGATCAGCGGGGGTCCTTTACGCAGTATTTT
D gene: TRBD2
V gene: TRBV2
J gene: TRBJ2-3

CDR3 protein: CASSESGTGEGSEAFF
CDR3 DNA: TGTGCCAGCAGTGAATCAGGGACAGGTGAGGGCTCTGAAGCTTTCTTT
D gene: TRBD1
V gene: TRBV25-1
J gene: TRBJ1-1

CDR3 protein: CSVGGQGAYGYTF
CDR3 DNA: TGCAGCGTGGGGGGGCAGGGGGCGTATGGCTACACCTTC
D gene: TRBD1
V gene: TRBV29-1
J gene: TRBJ1-2

CDR3 protein: CASSPVRVVDTQYF
CDR3 DNA: TGTGCCAGCTCACCTGTCAGGGTCGTAGATACGCAGTATTTT
D gene: NA
V gene: TRBV18
J gene: TRBJ2-3

CDR3 protein: CASRATVNYGYTF
CDR3 DNA: TGTGCCAGCAGAGCTACGGTTAACTATGGCTACACCTTC
D gene: NA
V gene: TRBV2
J gene: TRBJ1-2

CDR3 protein: CASSRYRDEQFF
CDR3 DNA: TGTGCCAGTAGTAGATACAGAGACGAGCAGTTCTTC
D gene: NA
V gene: TRBV19
J gene: TRBJ2-1

CDR3 protein: CASSWTGGNQHQHF
CDR3 DNA: TGTGCCAGCAGTTGGACAGGGGGGAATCAGCACCAGCATTTT
D gene: TRBD1
V gene: TRBV2
J gene: TRBJ1-5

CDR3 protein: CASSTAGTGHLEQYF
CDR3 DNA: TGCGCCAGCAGCACCGCCGGGACAGGGCATTTAGAGCAGTACTTC
D gene: TRBD1
V gene: TRBV5-1
J gene: TRBJ2-7